The entry below describes one T cell receptor (beta chain). The PCR had 60 Vbeta and 13 Jbeta primers. The method was immunoSEQ multiplex PCR; TCRdb's version includes in-frame clones alone and lacks a portion of them. This sample yields about 99,000 clones, of which roughly 79% are seen a single time; roughly 4% belongs to the top ten. The sample comes from a study of cytomegalovirus exposure and HLA in healthy donors. CDR3 size: 15 residues. Germline-derived CDR1 and CDR2 are SNHLY and FYNNEI. The V end lost 8 bases, the J end lost 0 bases, and 11 bases lay between the germline ends. V usage is TRBV2 and J usage is TRBJ2-6; D is undetermined. The specimen sequenced was PBMCs. This receptor was obtained from a man in his forties or fifties in good health and CMV-seropositive. The DNA for the CDR3 is TGTGCCAGCTCGGAAACGGGCTCTGGGGCCAACGTCCTGACTTTC. Translation gives CASSETGSGANVLTF.